This T cell receptor (beta chain) was recovered during a study of T cells in Graves' hyperthyroidism and ophthalmopathy. The CDR3 regions of TCR beta were amplified from RNA transcripts. First-round RT-PCR with HTBI primers amplified the TCR CDR3 region. TCRdb re-called the multiplex PCR reads through MiXCR, storing one row per CDR3 protein. The sample lists roughly 800,000 distinct CDR3 sequences, over 35% occurring once. The definition of stable Graves' hyperthyroidism was no ophthalmopathy progression within 18 months. Each patient was aged 18 to 65 and had newly diagnosed hyperthyroidism of under 2 months' duration. Orbital computed tomography and thyroid ultrasound, together with serum TRAb and thyroxine and clinical symptoms, were used for diagnoses. Overall study results and limits: Most clonotypes expanded in the thyroid (above 0.001) were also present in blood.

Of note for this clonotype: Its antigen is unknown.

This TCR was sampled from a man aged 18 to 35 with Graves' hyperthyroidism. Source material: blood.

CDR3 DNA: TGTGCCAGCTCACCACCAACCGACGGGATTGAAGCTTTCTTT. It specifies CASSPPTDGIEAFF. The rearrangement uses TRBV6-5 and TRBJ1-1; D not certain. The CDR3 length is 14 residues. The V end was cut by 8 bases, the J end by 7 bases, with 20 bases between. CDR1 and CDR2 from the germline V gene are MNHEY and SVGAGI.